A selection of T cell receptor beta chains follows, all from one sample in a study of T cell responses to AZD1222 COVID-19 vaccine. Profiled with immunoSEQ multiplex PCR; TCRdb holds only in-frame clones, not every one. This repertoire shows about 90,000 clones, 88% found once; its top ten account for roughly 5.2%. The sequencing used peripheral blood, collected on day 0 of AZD1222 vaccination. These receptors came from an adult in good health. Each CDR3 is given without its conserved first and last residue.

j_call: TRBJ2-7; v_call: TRBV28; cdr3_aa: ASSPGTGGAYEQY
j_call: TRBJ1-5; v_call: TRBV6-2/TRBV6-3; cdr3_aa: ASSYEGAINQPQH
j_call: TRBJ1-4; v_call: TRBV28; cdr3_aa: ASSSIRQGSYEKLF
j_call: TRBJ1-5; v_call: TRBV28; cdr3_aa: AMTATGADQPQH
j_call: TRBJ2-5; v_call: TRBV5-5; cdr3_aa: ASSSGGSGETQY
j_call: TRBJ2-7; v_call: TRBV27; cdr3_aa: ASSPGLAGREQY
j_call: TRBJ1-2; v_call: TRBV7-8; cdr3_aa: ASSSGQGGGYGYT
j_call: TRBJ1-1; v_call: TRBV20-1; cdr3_aa: SASDLGGFTEAF
j_call: TRBJ2-5; v_call: TRBV11-1; cdr3_aa: ASTLGLQETQY
j_call: TRBJ2-1; v_call: TRBV6-5; cdr3_aa: ASSYPGGEQF
j_call: TRBJ2-3; v_call: TRBV7-2; cdr3_aa: ASSFGGLGAQY
j_call: TRBJ2-2; v_call: TRBV10-3; cdr3_aa: AISPNTGELF
j_call: TRBJ1-2; v_call: TRBV6-4; cdr3_aa: ASSSTGGTYGYT
j_call: TRBJ2-3; v_call: TRBV7-7; cdr3_aa: ASSLVLAGGADTQY
j_call: TRBJ1-3; v_call: TRBV19; cdr3_aa: ASISLSHSGNTIY
j_call: TRBJ1-2; v_call: TRBV6-5; cdr3_aa: ASRNRDGKGYT
j_call: TRBJ2-2; v_call: TRBV4-2; cdr3_aa: ASSLGGAGQGTGELF
j_call: TRBJ2-1; v_call: TRBV21-1; cdr3_aa: ASSRQGCNEQF
j_call: TRBJ1-5; v_call: TRBV6-5; cdr3_aa: ASFGGNGGQPQH
j_call: TRBJ2-2; v_call: TRBV28; cdr3_aa: ASKAGALDLGTGELF
j_call: TRBJ1-1; v_call: TRBV10-2; cdr3_aa: ASSDSNEAF
j_call: TRBJ2-1; v_call: TRBV9; cdr3_aa: ASNQGLAGYNEQF
j_call: TRBJ2-1; v_call: TRBV7-2; cdr3_aa: ASSIDGQGWDEQF
j_call: TRBJ2-7; v_call: TRBV10-3; cdr3_aa: AISPGTLEEQY
j_call: TRBJ1-6; v_call: TRBV27; cdr3_aa: ASSWREYSPLH
j_call: TRBJ2-7; v_call: TRBV3-1/TRBV3-2; cdr3_aa: ASSQDSGLAGEYEQY
j_call: TRBJ2-5; v_call: TRBV24-1; cdr3_aa: ATRLSGQY
j_call: TRBJ2-1; v_call: TRBV28; cdr3_aa: ASSSDYIRDNEQF
j_call: TRBJ2-3; v_call: TRBV7-6; cdr3_aa: ASSFGAGAITDTQY
j_call: TRBJ1-2; v_call: TRBV4-3; cdr3_aa: ASSQQDRGTYGYT
j_call: TRBJ1-1; v_call: TRBV7-2; cdr3_aa: ASSLAWTGEAF
j_call: TRBJ1-1; v_call: TRBV20-1; cdr3_aa: SASPGNEAF
j_call: TRBJ1-5; v_call: TRBV3-1/TRBV3-2; cdr3_aa: ASSQEQGPNQPQH
j_call: TRBJ1-5; v_call: TRBV10-3; cdr3_aa: AISDRNQPQH
j_call: TRBJ1-5; v_call: TRBV28; cdr3_aa: ASSFSGSSNQPQH
j_call: TRBJ1-6; v_call: TRBV9; cdr3_aa: ASSVGASYNSPLH
j_call: TRBJ2-7; v_call: TRBV3-1/TRBV3-2; cdr3_aa: ASSQRTYEQY
j_call: TRBJ2-1; v_call: TRBV4-3; cdr3_aa: ASSQDSGGRRSSYNEQF
j_call: TRBJ1-2; v_call: TRBV5-1; cdr3_aa: ASSEDREGGYT
j_call: TRBJ2-3; v_call: TRBV10-3; cdr3_aa: AISETTDTQY